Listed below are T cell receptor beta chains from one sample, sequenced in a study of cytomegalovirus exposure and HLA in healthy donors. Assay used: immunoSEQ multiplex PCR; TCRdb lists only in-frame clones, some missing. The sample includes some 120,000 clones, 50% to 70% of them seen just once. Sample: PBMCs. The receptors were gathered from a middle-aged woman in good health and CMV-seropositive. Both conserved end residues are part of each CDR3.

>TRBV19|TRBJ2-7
CASHDTVGHEQYF
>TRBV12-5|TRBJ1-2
CASGLLGLRYGYTF
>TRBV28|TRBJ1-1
CASSSIGVNTEAFF
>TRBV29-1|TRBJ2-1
CSAPVGLPPGEQFF
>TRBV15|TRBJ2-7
CATSPAAGTGFPYEQYF
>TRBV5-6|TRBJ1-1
CASSRKGARTMNTEAFF
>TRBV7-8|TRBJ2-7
CASSRGLAYEQYF
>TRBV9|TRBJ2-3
CASSGTDSTDTQYF
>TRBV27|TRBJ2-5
CASSLMPPIAQGAETQYF
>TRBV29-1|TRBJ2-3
CSVEGLAELISTDTQYF
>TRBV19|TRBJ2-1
CASSNGLAGDNNEQFF
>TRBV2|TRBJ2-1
CASRDNRGLGEQFF
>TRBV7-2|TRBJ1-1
CASREDMNTEAFF
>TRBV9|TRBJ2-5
CASSVYGGDQETQYF
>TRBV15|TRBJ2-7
CATSSPGGSREQYF
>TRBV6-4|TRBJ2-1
CASSEGWTSGFNEQFF
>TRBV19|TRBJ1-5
CASSSDPGQGTYSNQPQHF
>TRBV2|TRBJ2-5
CASFRLAGEGETQYF
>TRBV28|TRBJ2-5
CASSSYASGRQETQYF
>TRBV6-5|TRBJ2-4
CASTQGRGQWDIQYF
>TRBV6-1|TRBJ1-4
CASSDSSATNEKLFF
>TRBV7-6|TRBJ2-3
CASSPLWRTDTQYF
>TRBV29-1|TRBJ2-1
CSVQREYSNEQFF
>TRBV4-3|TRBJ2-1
CASSQDRANDEQFF
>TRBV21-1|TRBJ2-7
CASSGRWRDIGEQYF
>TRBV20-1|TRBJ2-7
CSGGSEGEQYF
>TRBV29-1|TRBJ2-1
CSVVEYRLAVNNEQFF
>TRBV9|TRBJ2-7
CASNQGQANYEQYF
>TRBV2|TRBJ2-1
CASGLTLTESSYNEQFF
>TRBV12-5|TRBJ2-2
CASGLVGGSTGELFF
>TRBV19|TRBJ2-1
CATREAFDEQFF
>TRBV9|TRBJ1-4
CASSVDRVNEKLFF
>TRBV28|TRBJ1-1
CASRRQGGFNTEAFF
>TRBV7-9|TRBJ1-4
CASSLNGRSEKLFF
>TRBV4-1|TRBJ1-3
CASSQEGQGEDTIYF
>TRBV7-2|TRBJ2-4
CASSFISGRGIKNIQYF
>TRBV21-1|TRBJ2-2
CASSNLRQTGGFYTGELFF
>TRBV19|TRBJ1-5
CASNPQADWYSNQPQHF
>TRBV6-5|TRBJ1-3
CASSPLSSGNTIYF
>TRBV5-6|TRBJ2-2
CASSLRQGASTGELFF
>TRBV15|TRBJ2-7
CATSRDLTGLAGEAYEQYF
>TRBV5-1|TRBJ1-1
CASSLQAVGATEAFF
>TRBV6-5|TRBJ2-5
CASSYSNQALSHF
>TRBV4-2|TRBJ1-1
CASSPSPNTEAFF
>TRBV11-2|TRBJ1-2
CASSLASLNYGYTF
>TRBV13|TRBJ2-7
CASSLQVGRGQRNEQYF